These 20 T cell receptor beta chains originate from one sample sequenced in a study of T cells after yellow fever vaccination. MiXCR, run by TCRdb on the 5' RACE reads, gives a single entry per CDR3 protein. The sample comprises 500,000 to 650,000 distinct CDR3 sequences, 13% of which are singletons, and over 12% rests with the top ten. This specimen consisted of PBMCs, obtained on the day of the yellow fever booster vaccination. The receptors shown here come from a man aged 30-40 years who received the YFV17D yellow fever vaccine.

This clonotype turned up a few times. The chain links TRBV12-3 or TRBV12-4 to TRBJ1-5; a weak D match, TRBD1 (5 bases). The CDR3 runs 13 residues. Trimming stripped 4 bases from V and 4 bases from J, with 8 bases between. The CDR3 sequence is CASSYAGNQPQHF. In nucleotides, the CDR3 is TGTGCCAGCAGTTATGCAGGGAATCAGCCCCAGCATTTT.

This chain joins TRBV5-6 and TRBJ2-2, with D perhaps matching TRBD1 (6 bases). Germline V lookup: CDR1 SGHDT, CDR2 YYEEEE. This CDR3 spans 16 amino acids. The V and J ends lost 4 bases and 3 bases respectively, with 16 bases between them. The CDR3 protein is CASSQRGYGYTGELFF. In DNA form, the CDR3 reads TGTGCCAGCAGCCAGAGGGGGTACGGGTACACCGGGGAGCTGTTTTTT.

This clonotype was found a few times. CDR3 amino acids: CASSSAPSGVNEQYF. The DNA of the CDR3 is TGTGCCAGCAGTTCAGCCCCCTCCGGGGTGAACGAGCAGTACTTC. The genes are TRBV6-2 or TRBV6-3 and TRBJ2-7, with D perhaps TRBD2 (5 bases). Per the germline V gene, CDR1 is MNHEY and CDR2 is SVGEGT. The length of the CDR3 is 15 residues. Deletions cut 4 bases from V and 5 bases from J, with 18 bases between.

This clonotype occurred once. This chain joins TRBV25-1 and TRBJ2-7; 11 bases match TRBD1. Germline V gene sequence: CDR1 MGHDK, CDR2 SYGVNS. The J segment lost 6 bases and the V segment lost 6 bases, leaving 7 bases of the junction unmatched. This CDR3 is 14 amino acids long. CDR3 sequence: CASSRDRGIGEQYF. CDR3 bases: TGTGCCAGCAGCCGGGACAGGGGGATTGGCGAGCAGTACTTC.

This clonotype was observed a handful of times. The chain links TRBV18 to TRBJ2-1; 12 bases are a match to TRBD2. Germline-derived CDR1 and CDR2 are KGHSH and LQKENI. After removal of 6 bases from V and 6 bases from J, the junction contained 9 bases not matched to a gene. This CDR3 spans 16 amino acids. CDR3 sequence (DNA): TGTGCCAGCTCCTCCCCCGGGACTAGCGGGCCCAATGAGCAGTTCTTC. This encodes CASSSPGTSGPNEQFF.

This clonotype was detected many times. The rearrangement joins TRBV6-5 to TRBJ2-6; weak D call: TRBD1 (6 bases). The germline V and J ends were trimmed by 4 bases and 0 bases, with 10 bases remaining between them. Germline CDR1 is MNHEY and CDR2 is SVGAGI. The CDR3 is made up of 16 amino acids. The chain's CDR3 is CASSLQGGSGANVLTF. The DNA for the CDR3 is TGTGCCAGCAGTTTACAGGGCGGCTCTGGGGCCAACGTCCTGACTTTC.

This rearrangement joins TRBV6-1 to TRBJ2-7; a weak D match, TRBD1 (7 bases). The V end lost 0 bases, the J end lost 6 bases, and 18 bases lay between the germline ends. The CDR3 sequence is 16 residues long. Per germline, CDR1 MNHNS and CDR2 SASEGT. The CDR3 sequence: CASSEAAGQFTAEQYF. The CDR3 nucleotides read TGTGCCAGCAGTGAAGCGGCGGGACAGTTTACGGCCGAGCAGTACTTC.

V and J are TRBV12-3 or TRBV12-4 and TRBJ2-3, with D possibly called TRBD1 or TRBD2 (6 bases each). Trimming took off 4 bases at V and 4 bases at J, with 18 bases between the two ends. This CDR3 comprises 16 residues. DNA for the CDR3: TGTGCCAGCAGTTCCTGGGGGGCAGAGAGGGCAGATACGCAGTATTTT. Amino acid sequence: CASSSWGAERADTQYF.

The rearrangement uses TRBV18 and TRBJ1-5; no definite D call. The V end was cut by 4 bases, the J end by 3 bases, with 10 bases between. The germline gives CDR1 KGHSH, CDR2 LQKENI. There are 14 residues in the CDR3. The CDR3, as DNA: TGTGCCAGCTCACGCCAACGGAACAATCAGCCCCAGCATTTT. It specifies CASSRQRNNQPQHF.

The rearrangement joins TRBV4-2 to TRBJ2-2; D is ambiguous. With 1 base removed from V and 5 bases from J, the gap between germline ends came to 8 bases. This CDR3 is built from 14 residues. Germline CDR1 reads LGHNA; CDR2 reads YNFKEQ. The DNA of the CDR3 is TGTGCCAGCAGCCAAGTGCCCAGTACCGGGGAGCTGTTTTTT. Encoded protein: CASSQVPSTGELFF.

This clonotype has ten or more counts. The V call is TRBV4-3, the J call TRBJ2-3; 8 nucleotides match TRBD2. The CDR3 has 14 residues. The germline V gene has CDR1 LGHNA and CDR2 YSLEER. The J segment lost 2 bases and the V segment lost 4 bases, leaving 2 bases of the junction unmatched. The CDR3 sequence is CASSRRGDTDTQYF. The CDR3 DNA reads as TGCGCCAGCAGCCGGCGGGGGGACACAGATACGCAGTATTTT.

This chain uses TRBV5-1 with TRBJ1-1; tentative D call: TRBD1 (5 bases). The germline V gene has CDR1 SGHRS and CDR2 YFSETQ. CDR3 length equals 14 residues. V dropped 1 base and J dropped 1 base, with 8 bases sitting between them. CDR3 in amino acids: CASSLNGGNTEAFF. Here the CDR3 DNA reads TGCGCCAGCAGCTTGAATGGGGGGAACACTGAAGCTTTCTTT.

This clonotype was detected once. The chain employs TRBV27 and TRBJ2-7; 7 nucleotides align to TRBD2. This CDR3 comprises 11 residues. Trimming cost V 5 bases and J 9 bases; bases outside gene matches: 4. Germline loops: CDR1 MNHEY, CDR2 SMNVEV (reference sequence). In nucleotides, the CDR3 is TGTGCCAGCAGTAGCGGGATAGGGCAGTACTTC. Its protein is CASSSGIGQYF.

The rearrangement joins TRBV20-1 to TRBJ2-2, with D tentatively TRBD1 or TRBD2 (5 bases each). This CDR3 is 12 amino acids long. The V gene lost 2 bases and the J gene lost 6 bases, with 7 bases spanning the gap. The germline V gene has CDR1 DFQATT and CDR2 SNEGSKA (reference sequence). DNA for the CDR3: TGCAGTGCTAGATTGGGGGCCGGGGAGCTGTTTTTT. Translated, it gives CSARLGAGELFF.

The genes are TRBV7-9 and TRBJ2-1; D might be TRBD1 (5 bases). This CDR3 spans 13 amino acids. Germline CDR1 reads SEHNR; CDR2 reads FQNEAQ (reference sequence). The V and J ends lost 5 bases and 4 bases respectively, with 9 bases between them. The CDR3 protein is CASSQTEYNEQFF. CDR3 sequence (DNA): TGTGCCAGCAGCCAGACAGAGTACAATGAGCAGTTCTTC. Based on the CDR3 plus reference TRBV7-9 and TRBJ2-1, the full variable domain is DTGVSQNPRHKITKRGQNVTFRCDPISEHNRLYWYRQTLGQGPEFLTYFQNEAQLEKSRLLSDRFSAERPKGSFSTLEIQRTEQGDSAMYLCASSQTEYNEQFFGPGTRLTVL.

The sample holds a few counts of this clonotype. The rearrangement joins TRBV2 to TRBJ2-7; D is undetermined. The CDR3 sequence is 14 residues long. V was trimmed by 6 bases and J by 2 bases, leaving 14 bases between them. Germline loops: CDR1 SNHLY, CDR2 FYNNEI. CDR3 protein: CASSAVSVAYEQYF. The CDR3 coding sequence is TGTGCCAGCAGCGCCGTAAGCGTAGCCTACGAGCAGTACTTC.

In DNA form, the CDR3 reads TGTGCCAGCAGCTTAGGAAACCTCTATGGCTACACCTTC. It codes for CASSLGNLYGYTF. The chain couples TRBV7-2 to TRBJ1-2; the D is unclear. Germline assignment: CDR1 SGHTA and CDR2 FQGNSA. CDR3 length: 13 residues. Trimming removed 1 base at V and 4 bases at J, with 7 bases between.

This clonotype has at least ten counts. This chain links TRBV12-3 or TRBV12-4 with TRBJ2-2, with TRBD2 identical over 7 bases. Trimming took 4 bases from V and 2 from J; bases not matched to a gene: 4. CDR3 length: 15 amino acids. The CDR3 DNA reads TGTGCCAGCAGTTATTCTAGCGGAAACACCGGGGAGCTGTTTTTT. It translates to CASSYSSGNTGELFF.

J is TRBJ2-7 and V is TRBV6-6; TRBD2 matches at 10 bases. V gave up 7 bases and J gave up 6 bases; unmatched junction bases: 3. The CDR3 totals 12 residues. Germline CDR1 reads MNHNY; CDR2 reads SVGAGI (reference sequence). CDR3 nucleotides: TGTGCCAGCACAGTAGCGGGGGGCGAGCAGTACTTC. It encodes CASTVAGGEQYF.

V usage is TRBV7-8 and J usage is TRBJ2-3; TRBD2 matches at 9 bases. The V segment lost 4 bases and the J segment 3 bases; nucleotides outside the gene matches: 2. The germline CDR1 and CDR2 sequences are SGHVS and FQNEAQ. CDR3 length: 14 amino acids. Written as DNA, the CDR3 is TGTGCCAGCAGCTGGAGCGGGAGGACAGATACGCAGTATTTT. Translation gives CASSWSGRTDTQYF.